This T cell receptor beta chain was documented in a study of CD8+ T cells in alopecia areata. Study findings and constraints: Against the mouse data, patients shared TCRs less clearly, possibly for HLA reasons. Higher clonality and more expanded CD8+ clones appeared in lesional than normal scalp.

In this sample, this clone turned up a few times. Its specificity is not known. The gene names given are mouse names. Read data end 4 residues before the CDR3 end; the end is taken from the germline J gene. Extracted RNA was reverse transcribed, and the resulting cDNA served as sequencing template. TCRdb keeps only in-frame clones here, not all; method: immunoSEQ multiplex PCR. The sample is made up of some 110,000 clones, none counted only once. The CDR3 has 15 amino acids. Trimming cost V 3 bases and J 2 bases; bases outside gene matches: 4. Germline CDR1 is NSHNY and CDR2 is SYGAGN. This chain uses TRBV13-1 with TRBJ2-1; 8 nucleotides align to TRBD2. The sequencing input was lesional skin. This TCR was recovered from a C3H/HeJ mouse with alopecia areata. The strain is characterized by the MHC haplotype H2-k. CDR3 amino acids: CASSGDWGDYAEQFF. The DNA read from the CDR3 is TGTGCCAGCAGTGGTGACTGGGGCGACTATGCT.